This T cell receptor beta chain is drawn from a study of beta chain features in type 1 diabetes. Study at large: Age, gender, cell numbers and subset yield matched between patients and controls. General observations from the study: Shortening that was moderate but significant affected the TCRB CDR3s of Type 1 diabetes patients in all four CD4+ subsets. Cells with high TCR expression could be over-represented by cDNA sequencing.

CD4+ cells of the naive, central memory, regulatory and stem cell-like memory types were sorted via CD45RO/CCR7/CD25/CD127/CD95/CD27. On this clone itself: Its antigen is as yet unknown.

Expressed TCRB transcripts were sequenced, since all the RNA that had been isolated was reverse transcribed. The assay was immunoSEQ multiplex PCR, and TCRdb's table has in-frame clones only and misses some. Of a few hundred thousand clones detected, roughly 13% appear once; the ten largest clones hold roughly 0.015%. This clonotype was obtained from a woman in her late teens or twenties with type 1 diabetes. Sequenced input: naive CD4+ T cells from blood.

The CDR3 nucleotides are TGCAGCGCCGGGCCGATAGGGGGGCTAGCGGCCCAAGAGACCCAGTACTTC. Translating it yields CSAGPIGGLAAQETQYF. The chain recombines TRBV29-1 with TRBJ2-5; maybe TRBD2 (7 bases). The CDR3 covers 17 residues. V was shortened by 7 bases and J by 1 base, with 25 bases between the two germline ends. Germline V lookup: CDR1 SQVTM, CDR2 ANQGSEA.